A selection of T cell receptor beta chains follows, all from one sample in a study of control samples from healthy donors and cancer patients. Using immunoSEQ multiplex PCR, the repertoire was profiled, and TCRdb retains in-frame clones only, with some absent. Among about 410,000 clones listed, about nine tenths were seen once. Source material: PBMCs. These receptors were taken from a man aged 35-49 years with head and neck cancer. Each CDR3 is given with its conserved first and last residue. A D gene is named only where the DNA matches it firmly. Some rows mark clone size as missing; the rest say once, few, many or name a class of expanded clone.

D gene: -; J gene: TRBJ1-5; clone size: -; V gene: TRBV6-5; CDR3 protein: CASSYSRGNQPQHF; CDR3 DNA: TGTGCCAGCAGTTACTCGAGAGGAAATCAGCCCCAGCATTTT
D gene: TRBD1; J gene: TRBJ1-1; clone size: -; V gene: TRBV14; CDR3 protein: CASSRLNRGFTEAFF; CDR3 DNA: TGTGCCAGCAGCCGGCTGAACAGGGGGTTCACTGAAGCTTTCTTT
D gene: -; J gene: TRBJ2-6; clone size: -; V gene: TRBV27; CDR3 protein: CASKQRRDSGANVLTF; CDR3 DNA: TGTGCCAGCAAACAACGGAGAGACTCTGGGGCCAACGTCCTGACTTTC
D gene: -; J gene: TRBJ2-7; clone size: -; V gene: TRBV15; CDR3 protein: CATSKSGRNPYEQYF; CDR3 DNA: TGTGCCACCAGCAAGTCGGGAAGGAATCCCTACGAGCAGTACTTC
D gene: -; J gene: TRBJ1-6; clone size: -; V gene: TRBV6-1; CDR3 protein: CASSEQQWGSPLHF; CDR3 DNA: TGTGCCAGCAGTGAACAGCAGTGGGGTTCACCCCTCCACTTT
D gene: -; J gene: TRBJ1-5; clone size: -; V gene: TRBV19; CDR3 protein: CASTVLGDTSNQPQHF; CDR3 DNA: TGTGCCAGTACCGTACTAGGGGACACTAGCAATCAGCCCCAGCATTTT
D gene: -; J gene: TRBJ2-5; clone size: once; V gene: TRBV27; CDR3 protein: CASSFLQSQETQYF; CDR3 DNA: TGTGCCAGCAGTTTCCTCCAATCCCAAGAGACCCAGTACTTC
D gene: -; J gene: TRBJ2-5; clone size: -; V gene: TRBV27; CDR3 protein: CASSLYRYQETQYF; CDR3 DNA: TGTGCCAGCAGTTTATACAGGTACCAAGAGACCCAGTACTTC
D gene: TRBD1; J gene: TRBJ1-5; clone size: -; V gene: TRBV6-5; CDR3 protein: CAGARDRGNQPQHF; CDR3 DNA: TGTGCCGGAGCCCGGGACAGGGGGAATCAGCCCCAGCATTTT
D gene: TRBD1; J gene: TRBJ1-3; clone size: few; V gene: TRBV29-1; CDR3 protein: CSAATGTGNTIYF; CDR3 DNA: TGCAGCGCGGCGACAGGGACTGGAAACACCATATATTTT
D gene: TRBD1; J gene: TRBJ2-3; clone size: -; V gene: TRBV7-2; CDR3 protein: CASSLDRGDTQYF; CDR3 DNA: TGTGCCAGCAGCTTAGACAGGGGAGATACGCAGTATTTT
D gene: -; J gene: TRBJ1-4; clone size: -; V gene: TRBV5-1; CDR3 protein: CASSLRGDEEKLFF; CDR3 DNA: TGCGCCAGCAGCTTGCGAGGGGATGAGGAAAAACTGTTTTTT
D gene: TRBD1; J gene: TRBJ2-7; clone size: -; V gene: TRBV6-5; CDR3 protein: CASSTGGEQYF; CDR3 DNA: TGTGCCAGCAGTACAGGGGGCGAGCAGTACTTC
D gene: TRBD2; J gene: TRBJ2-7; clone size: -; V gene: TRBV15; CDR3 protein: CATSRGGGQSYEQYF; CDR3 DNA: TGTGCCACCAGCAGAGGGGGAGGGCAAAGCTACGAGCAGTACTTC
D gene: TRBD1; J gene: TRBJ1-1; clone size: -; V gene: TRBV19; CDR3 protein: CASSLQGGYSGTEAFF; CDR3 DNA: TGTGCCAGTAGTCTACAGGGGGGATATTCAGGCACTGAAGCTTTCTTT